Detailed here is one TCR beta chain. Its target is not known. Clones were sequenced by immunoSEQ multiplex PCR, and TCRdb holds only the in-frame ones, with some missing. The profile shows millions of clones, about 94% of them singletons. These data are taken from a study of shared clonotypes between healthy human individuals. This CDR3 spans 15 amino acids. The germline V gene has CDR1 MNHEY and CDR2 SMNVEV (reference sequence). V gave up 0 bases and J gave up 4 bases, with 13 bases separating them. Study observations and caveats: When compared with the clonotypes that were shared by all four sorted-subset donors, the non-shared clonotypes turned out to have lower generation probabilities.

Cells designated naive CD8 were CD45RO-negative and were positively selected for CCR7, with terminally differentiated effector memory CD45RA+ cells excluded. All participating donors were Caucasian adults from Nashville, Tennessee. Sequencing was performed on naive CD8+ T cells sorted from blood. This rearrangement joins TRBV27 to TRBJ2-7; tentative D call: TRBD2 (6 bases). The TCR sequence derives from a man between 18 and 35 years old in good health. CDR3 sequence reads: CASSLSSGEKYEQYF. The CDR3 DNA sequence: TGTGCCAGCAGTTTATCCTCGGGAGAGAAGTACGAGCAGTACTTC.